This T cell receptor beta chain comes out of a study of T cells in Graves' hyperthyroidism and ophthalmopathy. General observations from the study: Through a model of 13 V-J features, ophthalmopathy was separated from stable hyperthyroidism.

This clonotype has at least ten counts. Its antigen remains unknown. Amplified regions were TCR beta CDR3 sequences from RNA transcripts. HTBI primers were the set used in a first-round RT-PCR of the TCR CDR3. TCRdb processed the multiplex PCR reads anew with MiXCR; each CDR3 protein has one entry. Of hundreds of thousands of distinct CDR3 sequences listed, roughly 14% are singletons. From germline, CDR1 is SEHNR and CDR2 FQNEAQ (reference sequence). Trimming took 4 bases from V and 4 from J, leaving 16 bases between them. The CDR3 totals 15 residues. Cells are PBMCs isolated from more than 8.5 ml of fresh blood.

This sequence originates from a woman between 35 and 50 years old with Graves' ophthalmopathy. Material for sequencing was blood. V gene TRBV7-9 combines with J gene TRBJ1-1, with a weak D call TRBD1 (5 bases). In DNA form, the CDR3 reads TGTGCCAGCAGCTCAGAACCTCAGGGTAGCACTGAAGCTTTCTTT. Amino acid sequence: CASSSEPQGSTEAFF.